This TCR beta chain is drawn from a study of beta chain features in type 1 diabetes. Whole-study findings and limits: Type 1 diabetes patients had fewer VDJ junction insertions and more deletions. A moderate, significant TCRB CDR3 shortening appeared in type 1 diabetes across four CD4+ subsets.

Expressed TCRB transcripts were sequenced, since all the RNA that had been isolated was reverse transcribed. Sequencing was performed with immunoSEQ multiplex PCR; in TCRdb, only in-frame clones are kept and a portion is missing. The table has about 900,000 clones, roughly a sixth seen once. As regards this clone: Its antigen is currently unknown.

The clonotype was recovered from a woman younger than 30 in good health. The specimen was naive CD4+ T cells from blood.

CDR3 region: CASSVDPAHSGNTIYF. CDR3 sequence (DNA): TGTGCCAGCAGCGTAGATCCCGCGCACTCTGGAAACACCATATATTTT. V and J are TRBV9 and TRBJ1-3; D not resolved. Germline-derived CDR1 and CDR2 are SGDLS and YYNGEE. V gave up 0 bases and J gave up 0 bases, with 10 bases separating them. CDR3 length equals 16 residues.